This entry features one T cell receptor beta chain sequence. Assay: immunoSEQ multiplex PCR; the TCRdb copy retains only in-frame clones and omits some. Here the sample spans 300,000 to 450,000 clones, approximately 90% being singletons. This sample was taken from a study of Ad26.COV2.S vaccination and SARS-CoV-2 variants. The sequence derives from a human donor who had recovered from COVID-19. This sample comprised peripheral blood, obtained after recovery from COVID-19.

The CDR3: CASSQSGTGSLLSYEQYF. CDR3 nucleotide sequence: TGTGCCAGCAGCCAATCCGGGACAGGGTCGCTCCTTTCCTACGAGCAGTACTTC. The rearrangement links TRBV3-1 (or the pseudogene TRBV3-2) to TRBJ2-7, with 9 bases fitting TRBD1. In germline, CDR1 is LGHDT, CDR2 YNNKEL (reference sequence). J gave up 1 base and V 2 bases, and 12 bases lay outside the gene matches. This CDR3 region has 18 residues.